These 15 T cell receptor beta chains came from one sample sequenced in a study of blood T cell repertoires in COVID-19. The assay was immunoSEQ multiplex PCR, and TCRdb's table has in-frame clones only and misses some. The sample consists of around 400,000 clones, more than 75% of them appearing once. The sample was peripheral blood. These receptors were obtained from a woman in her twenties or thirties with COVID-19, enrolled during active disease.

This clone was observed at least ten times. The rearrangement joins TRBV7-6 to TRBJ2-7, with 10 bases aligning to TRBD2. Germline lookup yields CDR1 SGHVS and CDR2 FNYEAQ. The CDR3 consists of 16 residues. Unmatched junction bases numbered 3, after V lost 1 base and J lost 0 bases. The CDR3 sequence is CASSLGSGRLSYEQYF. In DNA, the CDR3 is TGTGCCAGCAGCTTAGGTAGCGGGAGGCTCTCCTACGAGCAGTACTTC.

This sequence joins TRBV4-1 and TRBJ2-5; 13 bases fit TRBD2. V dropped 1 base and J dropped 3; count of bases not matched to a gene: 11. The CDR3 loop spans 19 amino acids. The germline gives CDR1 MGHRA, CDR2 YSYEKL. The DNA for the CDR3 is TGCGCCAGCAGCCAAGGACTAGCGGGAGGCCGCTACCCAAAAGAGACCCAGTACTTC. The encoded protein is CASSQGLAGGRYPKETQYF.

The rearrangement joins TRBV6-2 or TRBV6-3 to TRBJ2-1; D remains unclear. The germline gives CDR1 MNHEY, CDR2 SVGEGT. V was clipped by 6 bases and J by 9 bases, with 15 bases between them. This CDR3 is 13 amino acids long. CDR3 residues: CASSLTLGGEQFF. CDR3 coding DNA: TGTGCCAGCAGCTTGACTCTAGGCGGTGAGCAGTTCTTC.

This clone turned up a few times. This sequence joins TRBV7-3 and TRBJ1-6; 8 bases align to TRBD1. Germline assignment: CDR1 SGHTA and CDR2 FQGTGA. V gave up 5 bases and J gave up 14 bases; unmatched junction bases: 8. The CDR3 has 13 amino acids. This CDR3 reads CASSNDDRGTLHF. The CDR3 bases are TGTGCCAGCAGCAACGACGACAGGGGAACCCTCCACTTT.

The chain is built from TRBV27 and TRBJ2-1; 12 nucleotides line up with TRBD1. CDR1 is MNHEY and CDR2 is SMNVEV in the germline V gene (reference sequence). The CDR3 is 17 amino acids. The junction had 15 bases not matched to a gene; V was cut back by 6 bases and J by 9 bases. The CDR3 coding sequence is TGTGCCAGCAGCCAAATGGGGTGGGACAGGGGGCGAGGTGAGCAGTTCTTC. Amino acid sequence: CASSQMGWDRGRGEQFF.

By sample share, this clone is medium-sized. The V call is TRBV3-1 (or the pseudogene TRBV3-2), the J call TRBJ2-7, with a tentative D call TRBD2 (6 bases). This CDR3 is 15 amino acids long. CDR1 and CDR2 from the germline V gene are LGHDT and YNNKEL (reference sequence). With 1 base removed from V and 4 bases from J, the gap between germline ends came to 14 bases. The CDR3 DNA sequence: TGTGCCAGCAGCCAAGCCCCGGGAGCCAGATACGAGCAGTACTTC. Encoded protein: CASSQAPGARYEQYF.

The rearrangement uses TRBV2 and TRBJ1-2, with a possible D match to TRBD1 (6 bases). This CDR3 is 11 amino acids long. Germline CDR1 is SNHLY and CDR2 is FYNNEI. V was shortened by 5 bases and J by 6 bases, with 7 bases between the two germline ends. CDR3 amino acids: CASSRQDGYTF. The CDR3, as DNA: TGTGCCAGCAGTCGACAGGATGGCTACACCTTC.

The J gene is TRBJ2-1, the V gene TRBV9, with D maybe TRBD2 (5 bases). Germline CDR1 reads SGDLS; CDR2 reads YYNGEE. The CDR3 sequence is 13 residues long. The V end was cut by 5 bases, the J end by 8 bases, with 14 bases between. In nucleotides, the CDR3 is TGTGCCAGCAGATCGGACTGGTCCGATGAGCAGTTCTTC. Translating gives CASRSDWSDEQFF.

This sequence joins TRBV10-2 and TRBJ2-7; 8 bases are shared with TRBD1. The germline CDR1 and CDR2 sequences are WSHSY and SAAADI. Trimming at V came to 1 base and at J to 0 bases, leaving 8 bases not matched to a gene. The length of the CDR3 is 17 residues. In DNA form, the CDR3 reads TGCGCCAGCAGTGAGTATAGAGGACAGGGTAGCTCCTACGAGCAGTACTTC. This sequence encodes CASSEYRGQGSSYEQYF.

This chain joins TRBV5-1 and TRBJ2-3; tentative D call: TRBD2 (5 bases). Germline-derived CDR1 and CDR2 are SGHRS and YFSETQ. Trimming pared 2 bases from V and 0 bases from J, leaving 7 bases between. The CDR3 has 14 residues. CDR3 loop: CASSLADSTDTQYF. The DNA for the CDR3 is TGCGCCAGCAGCTTAGCGGATAGCACAGATACGCAGTATTTT.

This clone was counted a single time. CDR3 DNA sequence: TGTGCCAGCAGCCCTGGGGGGGCCCGGAATCAGCCCCAGCATTTT. This gives the protein CASSPGGARNQPQHF. The chain uses TRBV21-1 and TRBJ1-5. TRBV21-1 is noted as a pseudogene. CDR3 size: 15 residues.

The chain joins TRBV2 to TRBJ2-7; TRBD1 matches 8 bases. The length of the CDR3 is 14 residues. Per germline, CDR1 SNHLY and CDR2 FYNNEI. Unmatched junction bases numbered 11, after V lost 8 bases and J lost 5 bases. This CDR3 reads CASRGRGRHDEQYF. The CDR3, as DNA: TGTGCCAGCCGGGGCAGGGGGCGGCACGACGAGCAGTACTTC.

This sequence joins TRBV6-5 and TRBJ2-1; a weak D match, TRBD2 (5 bases). Between the trimmed V and J ends, which lost 5 bases and 10 bases, there was a span of 18 bases. The CDR3 runs to 14 residues. Germline loops: CDR1 MNHEY, CDR2 SVGAGI. CDR3 sequence reads: CASSSPPGNREQFF. DNA of the CDR3: TGTGCCAGCAGTAGTCCTCCGGGAAACCGAGAGCAGTTCTTC.

This clone appeared a single time. V gene TRBV19 combines with J gene TRBJ2-7; possibly TRBD2 for D (6 bases). The V gene's germline CDR1 is LNHDA and CDR2 SQIVND (reference sequence). V lost 6 bases, J lost 0 bases, and 15 bases lay in between. CDR3 length: 15 amino acids. In DNA form, the CDR3 reads TGTGCCAGTAGCCCTTCTAGCGCTAGCTCCTACGAGCAGTACTTC. The encoded protein is CASSPSSASSYEQYF.

The CDR3 DNA is TGCGCCAGCAGCCGGTTAGGGCTAGCGGGAGTGAATGAGCAGTTCTTC. This encodes CASSRLGLAGVNEQFF. The chain carries TRBV4-1 and TRBJ2-1, with 10 nucleotides matching TRBD2. V lost 4 bases, J lost 7 bases, and 10 bases stayed unmatched. CDR3 length equals 16 residues. Germline CDR1 MGHRA, CDR2 YSYEKL.